The clone carrying this TCR beta chain came up many times. MiXCR, run by TCRdb on the 5' RACE reads, gives a single entry per CDR3 protein. The table shows over 35,000 distinct CDR3 sequences, with approximately 11% occurring only once. These data originate in a study of neurological immune-mediated disorders. The CDR3 extends over 15 amino acids. The junction had 12 bases not matched to a gene; V was cut back by 5 bases and J by 8 bases. CDR1 and CDR2 (germline): SGHVS, FQNEAQ. Unsorted libraries came from 2 million PBMCs stored at -80 °C. V gene TRBV7-8 combines with J gene TRBJ2-1; 7 bases match TRBD2. The sequence was obtained from a female donor in good health. Sequenced sample: PBMCs. CDR3 sequence reads: CASSRPGLSSDEQFF. As DNA, the CDR3 is TGTGCCAGCAGCCGCCCGGGACTATCCTCGGATGAGCAGTTCTTC.